The 14 T cell receptor beta chains given below trace back to one sample, sequenced in a study of T cells of healthy individuals. MiXCR, run by TCRdb on the 5' RACE reads, gives a single entry per CDR3 protein. The data hold fewer than 75,000 distinct CDR3 sequences, with 15% to 20% observed a single time. The receptor set was obtained from a human donor in good health.

This clonotype was detected ten times or more. V usage is TRBV25-1 and J usage is TRBJ1-3; D is ambiguous. The CDR3 runs 14 residues. Germline V gene lookup returns CDR1 MGHDK and CDR2 SYGVNS. The V end lost 1 base, the J end lost 1 base, and 5 bases lay between the germline ends. The CDR3 region is CASSESGSGNTIYF. The CDR3, as DNA: TGTGCCAGCAGTGAATCTGGTTCTGGAAACACCATATATTTT.

This clonotype was seen ten or more times. The CDR3 is CASRTRGEGNQPQHF. CDR3 nucleotide sequence: TGTGCCAGCAGAACCCGGGGCGAAGGCAATCAGCCCCAGCATTTT. The chain couples TRBV27 to TRBJ1-5; D may be TRBD1 (5 bases). Germline V gene sequence: CDR1 MNHEY, CDR2 SMNVEV (reference sequence). V gave up 6 bases and J gave up 2 bases, with 14 bases separating them. This CDR3 is 15 amino acids long.

This clonotype was counted only a few times. The chain couples TRBV4-1 to TRBJ2-7; 7 nucleotides align to TRBD2. Germline V gene lookup returns CDR1 MGHRA and CDR2 YSYEKL. Unmatched junction bases numbered 8, after V lost 2 bases and J lost 1 base. The CDR3 runs to 16 residues. DNA for the CDR3: TGCGCCAGCAGCCAATATCAGGGACTACATTCCTACGAGCAGTACTTC. This encodes CASSQYQGLHSYEQYF.

This clonotype came up many times. The chain has TRBV14 and TRBJ2-5; maybe TRBD2 (6 bases). V was shortened by 0 bases and J by 4 bases, with 18 bases between the two germline ends. This CDR3 is built from 17 residues. Germline CDR1 reads SGHDN; CDR2 reads FVKESK. The CDR3 reads CASSQEPNSLARETQYF. CDR3 coding DNA: TGTGCCAGCAGCCAAGAACCAAACTCACTAGCCAGAGAGACCCAGTACTTC. The full variable domain, in which reference TRBV14 and TRBJ2-5 provide the parts outside the CDR3, is EAGVTQFPSHSVIEKGQTVTLRCDPISGHDNLYWYRRVMGKEIKFLLHFVKESKQDESGMPNNRFLAERTGGTYSTLKVQPAELEDSGVYFCASSQEPNSLARETQYFGPGTRLLVL.

J is TRBJ2-2 and V is TRBV7-9; D is unclear. The V gene lost 11 bases and the J gene lost 9 bases, with 19 bases spanning the gap. Germline V gene data show CDR1 as SEHNR and CDR2 as FQNEAQ (reference sequence). This CDR3 comprises 13 residues. The CDR3 bases are TGTGCCCGAACGGATAGCCTAGGGAGGGAGCTGTTTTTT. Its protein product is CARTDSLGRELFF.

This clonotype was seen a few times. The chain recombines TRBV27 with TRBJ1-4, with TRBD1 matching 8 bases. The CDR3 sequence is 14 residues long. The trim removed 6 bases at V and 10 bases at J, leaving 10 bases unmatched. CDR1 is MNHEY, CDR2 SMNVEV, per germline (reference sequence). This chain's CDR3 is CASRQIGQGGKLFF. Written as DNA, the CDR3 is TGTGCCAGCAGACAAATCGGACAGGGTGGAAAACTGTTTTTT.

The rearrangement joins TRBV6-5 to TRBJ1-5; TRBD1 might be the D (6 bases). This CDR3 has 13 residues. With 5 bases removed from V and 6 bases from J, the gap between germline ends came to 11 bases. CDR1 and CDR2 from the germline V gene are MNHEY and SVGAGI. This CDR3 reads CASSRRGGQPQHF. CDR3 sequence (DNA): TGTGCCAGCAGTCGTAGGGGGGGTCAGCCCCAGCATTTT.

The rearrangement joins TRBV9 to TRBJ2-2; the match to TRBD2 covers 7 bases. CDR3 length: 15 amino acids. After removal of 0 bases from V and 4 bases from J, the junction contained 3 bases not matched to a gene. Germline-derived CDR1 and CDR2 are SGDLS and YYNGEE. The CDR3 DNA is TGTGCCAGCAGCGTAGTGTGGGAGGGCACCGGGGAGCTGTTTTTT. Its translation: CASSVVWEGTGELFF.

V is TRBV29-1 and J is TRBJ2-5; TRBD2 matches 8 bases. The CDR3 totals 14 residues. After removal of 0 bases from V and 5 bases from J, the junction contained 5 bases not matched to a gene. Looked up from germline, CDR1 is SQVTM and CDR2 is ANQGSEA. The CDR3 sequence: CSVEDRGGRETQYF. CDR3 in DNA: TGCAGCGTTGAAGATCGGGGCGGGAGGGAGACCCAGTACTTC.

This clonotype was counted at least ten times. V usage is TRBV10-3 and J usage is TRBJ1-2, with no clear D. The CDR3 extends over 15 amino acids. The V end was cut by 3 bases, the J end by 3 bases, with 14 bases between. Germline V CDR1 and CDR2: ENHRY, SYGVKD. The CDR3 region has the DNA TGTGCCATCAGTGATCCCCTTACAGCTTACTATGGCTACACCTTC. Amino acid sequence: CAISDPLTAYYGYTF.

The table lists this clonotype with many counts. J is TRBJ2-7 and V is TRBV23-1; 7 nucleotides line up with TRBD1. TRBV23-1 is noted as an ORF with a role that remains uncertain. The CDR3 is made up of 15 amino acids. Trimming took 4 bases from V and 0 from J; bases not matched to a gene: 6. CDR3 in amino acids: CASSRGGGYSYEQYF. DNA for the CDR3: TGCGCCAGCAGTCGAGGGGGCGGCTACTCCTACGAGCAGTACTTC.

This clonotype was recorded once. V gene TRBV19 combines with J gene TRBJ1-5; TRBD1 might be the D (5 bases). Germline-derived CDR1 and CDR2 are LNHDA and SQIVND (reference sequence). CDR3 length equals 14 residues. V shed 5 bases and J shed 4 bases, with 12 bases lying between them. CDR3 amino acids: CASSAPQENQPQHF. The CDR3 bases are TGTGCCAGTAGTGCCCCACAGGAGAATCAGCCCCAGCATTTT.

The DNA of the CDR3 is TGCGCCAGCAGCCCGTTCCCAGGCGCGAACACTGAAGCTTTCTTT. It codes for CASSPFPGANTEAFF. The J gene is TRBJ1-1, the V gene TRBV5-1; no reliable D call. The length of the CDR3 is 15 residues. Deletions cut 4 bases from V and 1 base from J, with 14 bases between. Germline CDR1 SGHRS, CDR2 YFSETQ.

This clonotype came up many times. The rearrangement uses TRBV18 and TRBJ2-5, with 9 nucleotides matching TRBD2. The CDR3 sequence is 15 residues long. V trimming: 3 bases; J trimming: 5 bases; junction bases outside the gene matches: 7. Germline V gene data show CDR1 as KGHSH and CDR2 as LQKENI. In nucleotides, the CDR3 is TGTGCCAGCTCACCTTTAATAGCGGGAGAGGAGACCCAGTACTTC. As protein: CASSPLIAGEETQYF.